This T cell receptor (beta chain) is drawn from a study of T cell changes during pregnancy in multiple sclerosis. This CDR3 spans 15 amino acids. Germline CDR1 LNHDA, CDR2 SQIVND (reference sequence). With V trimmed by 7 bases and J by 4 bases, 9 bases remained unmatched. Data came from immunoSEQ multiplex PCR; TCRdb stores just in-frame clones and leaves some out. Of tens of thousands of clones in the sample, around 93% were seen once. The chain links TRBV19 to TRBJ1-5, with 8 bases identical to TRBD1. The sequenced sample was peripheral blood, obtained in the second trimester of pregnancy. This clonotype was sampled from a female donor in good health, enrolled as a control in a pregnancy study. CDR3 sequence reads: CASTPGQGWNQPQHF. The CDR3 DNA follows: TGTGCCAGTACCCCCGGACAGGGTTGGAATCAGCCCCAGCATTTT.